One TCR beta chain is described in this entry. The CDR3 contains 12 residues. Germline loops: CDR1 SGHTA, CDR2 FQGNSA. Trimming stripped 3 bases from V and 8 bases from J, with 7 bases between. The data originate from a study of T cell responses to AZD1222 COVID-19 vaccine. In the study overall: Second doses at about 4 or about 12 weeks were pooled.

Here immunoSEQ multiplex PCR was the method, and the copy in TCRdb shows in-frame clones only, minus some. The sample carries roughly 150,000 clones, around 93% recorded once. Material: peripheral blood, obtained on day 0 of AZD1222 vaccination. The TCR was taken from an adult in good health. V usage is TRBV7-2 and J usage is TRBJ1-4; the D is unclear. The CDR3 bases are TGTGCCAGCAGCTTTGGGAGAGAAAAACTGTTTTTT. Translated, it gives CASSFGREKLFF.